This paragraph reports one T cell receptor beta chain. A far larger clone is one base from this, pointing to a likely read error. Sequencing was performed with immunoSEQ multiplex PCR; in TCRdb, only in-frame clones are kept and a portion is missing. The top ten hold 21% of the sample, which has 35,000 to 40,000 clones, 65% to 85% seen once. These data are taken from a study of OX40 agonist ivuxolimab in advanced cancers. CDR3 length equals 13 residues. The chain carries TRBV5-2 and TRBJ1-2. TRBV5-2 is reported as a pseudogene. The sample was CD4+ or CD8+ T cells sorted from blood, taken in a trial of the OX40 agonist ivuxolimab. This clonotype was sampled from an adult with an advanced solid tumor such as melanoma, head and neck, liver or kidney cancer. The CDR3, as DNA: TGTGCCAGCAGCTTCGGGGGGGACTATGGCTACACCTTC. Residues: CASSFGGDYGYTF.